What follows are 21 T cell receptor beta chains derived from one specimen sequenced in a study of cytomegalovirus exposure and HLA in healthy donors. Researchers ran the PCR with 60 Vbeta and 13 Jbeta primers. The protocol was immunoSEQ multiplex PCR, while the TCRdb copy is restricted to in-frame clones and leaves out a portion. The sample gives roughly 40,000 clones, roughly half of which show up once; 12% is in the top ten. Specimen: PBMCs. All receptors derive from a human donor in good health.

A few counts support this clone. As DNA, the CDR3 is TGTGCCAGCTCACCGACTCGGGAGGGTGAAGCTTTCTTT. It yields the protein CASSPTREGEAFF. The V and J genes are TRBV18 and TRBJ1-1; no clear D. V shed 3 bases and J shed 7 bases, with 12 bases lying between them. CDR1 is KGHSH and CDR2 is LQKENI in the germline V gene. The CDR3 covers 13 residues.

V gene TRBV5-1 combines with J gene TRBJ2-7, with D possibly matching TRBD2 (5 bases). V gave up 1 base and J gave up 6 bases, with 17 bases separating them. This CDR3 is 15 amino acids long. CDR1 SGHRS and CDR2 YFSETQ come from the germline V gene. CDR3 bases: TGCGCCAGCAGCTTGTACCCCAGCGGCACTGGCGAGCAGTACTTC. Protein: CASSLYPSGTGEQYF.

Regarding this clone: The sample has other DNA sequences that encode this CDR3 too. In DNA form, the CDR3 reads TGTGCCAGCAGCAGGGGCACTGAAGCTTTCTTT. Protein product: CASSRGTEAFF. This sequence joins TRBV6-5 and TRBJ1-1; D possibly corresponds to TRBD1 (6 bases). Germline V gene sequence: CDR1 MNHEY, CDR2 SVGAGI. This CDR3 contains 11 residues. With 6 bases removed from V and 4 bases from J, the gap between germline ends came to 6 bases.

The J gene is TRBJ2-3, the V gene TRBV5-1, with 10 bases matching TRBD2. The germline V gene has CDR1 SGHRS and CDR2 YFSETQ. J was trimmed by 1 base and V by 4 bases; bases with no gene match: 9. The CDR3 covers 17 residues. The CDR3 sequence is CASSLSGGAGGTDTQYF. The DNA of the CDR3 is TGCGCCAGCAGCCTGAGCGGGGGGGCTGGCGGCACAGATACGCAGTATTTT.

V and J are TRBV5-1 and TRBJ2-2, with TRBD1 as a possible D gene (5 bases). Germline-derived CDR1 and CDR2 are SGHRS and YFSETQ. The CDR3 is 15 residues long. Trimming stripped 0 bases from V and 6 bases from J, with 12 bases between. CDR3: CASSLVAGKAGELFF. CDR3 coding DNA: TGCGCCAGCAGCTTGGTGGCAGGGAAGGCCGGGGAGCTGTTTTTT.

This clone was seen only a few times. The rearrangement uses TRBV30 and TRBJ1-5, with D maybe TRBD1 (5 bases). Germline V gene data show CDR1 as GTSNPN and CDR2 as SVGIG (reference sequence). The CDR3 consists of 16 residues. V was pared by 0 bases and J by 8 bases, with 20 bases between. The CDR3 nucleotides read TGTGCCTGGAGTGTGGGGGGGGTCAAAGGAAGAGAGCCCCAGCATTTT. Amino acids: CAWSVGGVKGREPQHF.

The chain couples TRBV7-3 to TRBJ1-1, with TRBD1 matching over 10 bases. Germline loops: CDR1 SGHTA, CDR2 FQGTGA. The CDR3 is made up of 14 amino acids. Germline trimming cut 5 bases from V and 1 base from J; bases unmatched to any gene: 1. The DNA for the CDR3 is TGTGCCAGCAGCGGACAGGGGGGGAACACTGAAGCTTTCTTT. This codes for CASSGQGGNTEAFF. The whole variable domain, filled in from reference TRBV7-3 and TRBJ1-1, reads GAGVSQTPSNKVTEKGKYVELRCDPISGHTALYWYRQSLGQGPEFLIYFQGTGAADDSGLPNDRFFAVRPEGSVSTLKIQRTERGDSAVYLCASSGQGGNTEAFFGQGTRLTVV.

The chain carries TRBV5-1 and TRBJ1-2, with TRBD1 matching 7 bases. Trimming cost V 3 bases and J 2 bases; bases outside gene matches: 1. This CDR3 has 13 residues. Germline CDR1 and CDR2: SGHRS and YFSETQ. CDR3 in DNA: TGCGCCAGCAGCTCGGGACAGAACTATGGCTACACCTTC. Translating gives CASSSGQNYGYTF.

This clone was counted ten times or more. The junction differs from germline at one of its ends, possibly a read error. This chain links TRBV19 with TRBJ2-7, with D possibly being TRBD1 (5 bases). Germline lookup yields CDR1 LNHDA and CDR2 SQIVND (reference sequence). The CDR3 is made up of 11 amino acids. The CDR3 nucleotides read TGTGCCACCCAGGGCTCCAACGAGCAGTACTTC. Translating gives CATQGSNEQYF.

The sample holds a few counts of this clone. This rearrangement joins TRBV5-4 to TRBJ2-7, with 10 bases lining up with TRBD1. The CDR3 has 17 amino acids. CDR1 SGHNT and CDR2 YYREEE come from the germline V gene (reference sequence). Trimming at V came to 4 bases and at J to 2 bases, leaving 12 bases not matched to a gene. CDR3 protein: CASSGPGQGRGAYEQYF. The CDR3 region has the DNA TGTGCCAGCAGCGGCCCGGGACAGGGGAGAGGGGCCTACGAGCAGTACTTC.

V is TRBV28 and J is TRBJ1-5, with TRBD1 identical over 7 bases. The CDR3 length is 14 residues. V trimming: 2 bases; J trimming: 6 bases; junction bases outside the gene matches: 4. CDR1 is MDHEN, CDR2 SYDVKM, per germline. CDR3 sequence: CASSLEGAAQPQHF. CDR3 nucleotide sequence: TGTGCCAGCAGTTTAGAGGGGGCTGCTCAGCCCCAGCATTTT.

This clone was detected only a few times. The V call is TRBV5-6, the J call TRBJ2-2; tentative D call: TRBD1 (6 bases). The CDR3 runs 15 residues. Trimming shortened V by 2 bases and J by 6 bases, and 14 bases separated the two germline ends. From germline, CDR1 is SGHDT and CDR2 YYEEEE. The CDR3 sequence: CASSFVGGDSGELFF. The CDR3 bases are TGTGCCAGCAGCTTTGTTGGGGGCGATTCCGGGGAGCTGTTTTTT.

The V and J genes are TRBV5-1 and TRBJ2-2; perhaps TRBD2 as D (5 bases). This CDR3 comprises 13 residues. Germline V CDR1 and CDR2: SGHRS, YFSETQ. V was clipped by 4 bases and J by 7 bases, with 11 bases between them. The DNA of the CDR3 is TGCGCCAGCAGCATAAGGGAGATCGGGGAGCTGTTTTTT. This sequence encodes CASSIREIGELFF.

This clone was seen once. The V and J genes are TRBV7-8 and TRBJ1-1; TRBD1 matches at 7 bases. Trimming cost V 5 bases and J 2 bases; bases outside gene matches: 8. CDR3 length equals 15 residues. From germline, CDR1 is SGHVS and CDR2 FQNEAQ. CDR3 sequence: CASSRTPGGNTEAFF. For the CDR3, the DNA is TGTGCCAGCAGCCGGACCCCAGGGGGTAACACTGAAGCTTTCTTT.

V gene TRBV7-2 combines with J gene TRBJ2-5; D not certain. The CDR3 consists of 12 residues. V was trimmed by 8 bases and J by 4 bases, leaving 11 bases between them. CDR1 SGHTA and CDR2 FQGNSA come from the germline V gene. The CDR3 loop is CASSKASETQYF. CDR3 bases: TGTGCCAGCTCTAAAGCCTCAGAGACCCAGTACTTC.

This clone occurred a few times. Here the CDR3 DNA reads TGTGCCAGCAGCGGTACCGGCGGGACTGACTACAATGAGCAGTTCTTC. Its translation is CASSGTGGTDYNEQFF. The chain carries TRBV7-3 and TRBJ2-1, with D maybe TRBD2 (6 bases). Germline V CDR1 and CDR2: SGHTA, FQGTGA. Between the trimmed V and J ends, which lost 5 bases and 3 bases, there was a span of 17 bases. The CDR3 totals 16 residues.

This clone occurred many times. The chain uses TRBV6-4 and TRBJ2-1; 9 nucleotides agree with TRBD2. V lost 0 bases to trimming and J lost 8 bases; unmatched junction nucleotides: 8. The CDR3 length is 16 residues. Looked up from germline, CDR1 is MRHNA and CDR2 is SNTAGT. CDR3 protein: CASSDSGGGAIHEQFF. The CDR3 region has the DNA TGTGCCAGCAGTGACTCGGGCGGGGGGGCGATCCATGAGCAGTTCTTC.

The CDR3 is CASSQADRDEDTQYF. The DNA of the CDR3 is TGCGCCAGCAGCCAAGCCGACAGGGATGAAGATACGCAGTATTTT. V usage is TRBV4-1 and J usage is TRBJ2-3, with TRBD1 matching 7 bases. This CDR3 is built from 15 residues. Trimming took 1 base from V and 5 from J; bases not matched to a gene: 6. The germline gives CDR1 MGHRA, CDR2 YSYEKL.

The rearrangement uses TRBV6-6 and TRBJ2-7; 8 positions match TRBD2. J lost 3 bases, V lost 11 bases, and 12 bases had no gene match. CDR3 size: 14 residues. Germline CDR1 reads MNHNY; CDR2 reads SVGAGI (reference sequence). CDR3 region: CAARAAGGNYEQYF. DNA of the CDR3: TGTGCCGCCCGTGCGGCGGGAGGCAACTACGAGCAGTACTTC.

The chain couples TRBV7-3 to TRBJ2-1; a weak D match, TRBD2 (7 bases). With 4 bases removed from V and 0 bases from J, the gap between germline ends came to 13 bases. Germline assignment: CDR1 SGHTA and CDR2 FQGTGA. The CDR3 covers 16 residues. The CDR3 region is CASSSRGAHSYNEQFF. The CDR3 nucleotides read TGTGCCAGCAGCTCCCGGGGGGCCCACTCCTACAATGAGCAGTTCTTC.

Of note for this clone: A read error may account for a junction end that differs from germline. The V and J genes are TRBV29-1 and TRBJ1-5; the D gene is possibly TRBD1 (5 bases). The CDR3 is 14 residues long. The germline V gene has CDR1 SQVTM and CDR2 ANQGSEA. CDR3: CRVALTANNQPQHF. CDR3 nucleotides: TGCAGGGTTGCCCTGACAGCAAACAATCAGCCCCAGCATTTT.